This TCR beta chain was identified in a study of cytomegalovirus exposure and HLA in healthy donors. General study results and limits: The study assumed roughly uniform donor sequencing depth for presence/absence analyses. Rarity marked most TCR sequences, yet some public TCRs occurred in many donors. It was shown in a later analysis that HLA-associated TCR beta chains were more clonally expanded than other, equally common chains. Associated with HLA alleles at 0.05 false discovery rate in a later analysis were 15,000 to 20,000 TCR beta sequences.

The CDR3 totals 15 residues. Trimming removed 4 bases at V and 0 bases at J, with 12 bases between. Germline lookup yields CDR1 LGHNA and CDR2 YSLEER. In the PCR, 60 Vbeta and 13 Jbeta primers were used. TCRdb keeps only in-frame clones here, not all; method: immunoSEQ multiplex PCR. The table has about 200,000 clones, roughly 77% seen once. About this clone: Its antigen is currently unknown.

The rearrangement joins TRBV4-3 to TRBJ1-2, with D uncertain. The origin of this receptor is a male donor in good health and CMV-seropositive. Material: PBMCs. This CDR3 reads CASSPAAVANYGYTF. The CDR3 DNA follows: TGCGCCAGCAGCCCGGCCGCGGTAGCTAACTATGGCTACACCTTC.